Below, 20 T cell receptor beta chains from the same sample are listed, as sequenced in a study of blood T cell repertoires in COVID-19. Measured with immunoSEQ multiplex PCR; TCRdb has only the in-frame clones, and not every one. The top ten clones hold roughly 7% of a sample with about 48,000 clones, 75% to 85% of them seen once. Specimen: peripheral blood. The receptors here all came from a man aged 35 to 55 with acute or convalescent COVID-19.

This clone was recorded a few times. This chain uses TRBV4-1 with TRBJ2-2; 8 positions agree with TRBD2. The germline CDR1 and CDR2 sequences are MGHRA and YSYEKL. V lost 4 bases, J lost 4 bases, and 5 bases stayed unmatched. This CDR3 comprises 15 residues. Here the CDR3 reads CASSRGLAATGELFF. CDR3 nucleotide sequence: TGCGCCAGCAGCCGAGGACTAGCCGCCACCGGGGAGCTGTTTTTT.

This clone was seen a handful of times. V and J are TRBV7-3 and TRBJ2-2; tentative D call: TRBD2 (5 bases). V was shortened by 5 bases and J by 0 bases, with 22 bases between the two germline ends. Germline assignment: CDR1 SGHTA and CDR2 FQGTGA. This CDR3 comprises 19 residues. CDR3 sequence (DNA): TGTGCCAGCAGCCGAACGATCGGGCCGCCTAGCCCGAACACCGGGGAGCTGTTTTTT. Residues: CASSRTIGPPSPNTGELFF.

In DNA, the CDR3 is TGTGCCAGCAGCTGGACTAGCGGGGGGGCCGTGGATACGCAGTATTTT. Translating it yields CASSWTSGGAVDTQYF. The gene calls are TRBV3-1 (or the pseudogene TRBV3-2) and TRBJ2-3; TRBD2 matches at 15 bases. This CDR3 region has 16 residues. Per germline, CDR1 LGHDT and CDR2 YNNKEL (reference sequence). The V segment lost 5 bases and the J segment 6 bases; nucleotides outside the gene matches: 6.

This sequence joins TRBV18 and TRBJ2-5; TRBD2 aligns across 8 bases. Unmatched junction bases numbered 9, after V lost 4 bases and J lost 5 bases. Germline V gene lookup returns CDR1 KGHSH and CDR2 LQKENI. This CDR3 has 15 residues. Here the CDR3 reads CASSLQAGVAETQYF. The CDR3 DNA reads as TGTGCCAGCTCACTACAAGCGGGGGTCGCGGAGACCCAGTACTTC.

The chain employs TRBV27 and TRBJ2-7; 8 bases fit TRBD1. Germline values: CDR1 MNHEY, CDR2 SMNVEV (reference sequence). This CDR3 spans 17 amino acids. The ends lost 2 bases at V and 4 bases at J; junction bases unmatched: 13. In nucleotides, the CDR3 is TGTGCCAGCAGTTTACTTATGGCTGGACAGGGTGTTTACGAGCAGTACTTC. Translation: CASSLLMAGQGVYEQYF.

Here the CDR3 reads CASMGLAGTQETQYF. CDR3 coding DNA: TGTGCCAGCATGGGACTAGCGGGCACCCAAGAGACCCAGTACTTC. The chain carries TRBV2 and TRBJ2-5; the match to TRBD2 covers 12 bases. Trimming at V came to 7 bases and at J to 1 base, leaving 4 bases not matched to a gene. Germline-derived CDR1 and CDR2 are SNHLY and FYNNEI. This CDR3 comprises 15 residues.

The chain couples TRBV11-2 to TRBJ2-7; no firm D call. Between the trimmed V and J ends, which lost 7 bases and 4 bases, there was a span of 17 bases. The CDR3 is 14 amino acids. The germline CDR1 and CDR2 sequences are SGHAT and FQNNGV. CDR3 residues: CASNYLSPIYEQYF. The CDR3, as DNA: TGTGCCAGCAACTACCTCTCCCCAATTTACGAGCAGTACTTC.

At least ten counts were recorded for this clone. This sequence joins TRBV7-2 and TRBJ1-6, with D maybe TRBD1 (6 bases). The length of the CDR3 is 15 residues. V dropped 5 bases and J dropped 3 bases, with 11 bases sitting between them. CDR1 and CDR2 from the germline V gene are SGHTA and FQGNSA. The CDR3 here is CASSPTDSYNSPLHF. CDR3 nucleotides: TGTGCCAGCAGCCCTACGGACAGCTATAATTCACCCCTCCACTTT. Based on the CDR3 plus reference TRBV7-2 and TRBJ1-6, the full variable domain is GAGVSQSPSNKVTEKGKDVELRCDPISGHTALYWYRQSLGQGLEFLIYFQGNSAPDKSGLPSDRFSAERTGGSVSTLTIQRTQQEDSAVYLCASSPTDSYNSPLHFGNGTRLTVT.

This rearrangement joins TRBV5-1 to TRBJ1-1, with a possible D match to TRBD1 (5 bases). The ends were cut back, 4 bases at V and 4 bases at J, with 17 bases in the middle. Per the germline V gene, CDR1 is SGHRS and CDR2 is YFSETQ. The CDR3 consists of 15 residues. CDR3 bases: TGCGCCAGCAGCGGTGGTGGTGCGGGGCTCACTGAAGCTTTCTTT. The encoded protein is CASSGGGAGLTEAFF.

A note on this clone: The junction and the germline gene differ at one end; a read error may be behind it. This chain's CDR3 is CASNEQGATQETQYF. CDR3 sequence (DNA): TGTGCCAGCAATGAACAGGGGGCGACTCAAGAGACCCAGTACTTC. V is TRBV2 and J is TRBJ2-5, with 9 positions matching TRBD1. The CDR3 consists of 15 residues. Germline V gene sequence: CDR1 SNHLY, CDR2 FYNNEI.

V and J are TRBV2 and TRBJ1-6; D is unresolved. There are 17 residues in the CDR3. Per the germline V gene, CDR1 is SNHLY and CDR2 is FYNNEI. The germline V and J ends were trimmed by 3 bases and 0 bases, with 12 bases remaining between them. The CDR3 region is CASSDYLRSSYNSPLHF. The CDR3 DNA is TGTGCCAGCAGTGACTACTTAAGGAGCTCCTATAATTCACCCCTCCACTTT.

This CDR3 reads CASSLGPGSNQPQHF. In nucleotides, the CDR3 is TGTGCCAGCAGCTTAGGACCGGGGAGCAATCAGCCCCAGCATTTT. The chain carries TRBV11-2 and TRBJ1-5; D not certain. The CDR3 has 15 amino acids. CDR1 is SGHAT, CDR2 FQNNGV, per germline. Between the trimmed V and J ends, which lost 1 base and 1 base, there was a span of 8 bases.

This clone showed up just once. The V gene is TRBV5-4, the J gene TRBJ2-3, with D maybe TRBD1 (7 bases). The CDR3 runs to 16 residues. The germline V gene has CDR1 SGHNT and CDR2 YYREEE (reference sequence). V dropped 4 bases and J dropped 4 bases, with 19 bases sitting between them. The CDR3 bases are TGTGCCAGCAGCCCCTCCCGGACAGGAGGGGCAGATACGCAGTATTTT. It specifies CASSPSRTGGADTQYF.

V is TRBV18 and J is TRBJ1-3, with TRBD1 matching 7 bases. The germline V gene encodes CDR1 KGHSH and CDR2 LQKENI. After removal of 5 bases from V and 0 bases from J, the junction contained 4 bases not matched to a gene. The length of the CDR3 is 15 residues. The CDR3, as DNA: TGTGCCAGCTCAGCCGGGACAGCCTCTGGAAACACCATATATTTT. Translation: CASSAGTASGNTIYF.

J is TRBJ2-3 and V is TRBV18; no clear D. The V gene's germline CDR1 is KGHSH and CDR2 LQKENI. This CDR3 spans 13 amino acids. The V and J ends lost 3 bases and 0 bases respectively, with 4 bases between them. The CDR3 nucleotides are TGTGCCAGCTCACCCCCTAGCACAGATACGCAGTATTTT. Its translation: CASSPPSTDTQYF. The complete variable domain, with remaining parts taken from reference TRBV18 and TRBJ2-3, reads NAGVMQNPRHLVRRRGQEARLRCSPMKGHSHVYWYRQLPEEGLKFMVYLQKENIIDESGMPKERFSAEFPKEGPSILRIQQVVRGDSAAYFCASSPPSTDTQYFGPGTRLTVL.

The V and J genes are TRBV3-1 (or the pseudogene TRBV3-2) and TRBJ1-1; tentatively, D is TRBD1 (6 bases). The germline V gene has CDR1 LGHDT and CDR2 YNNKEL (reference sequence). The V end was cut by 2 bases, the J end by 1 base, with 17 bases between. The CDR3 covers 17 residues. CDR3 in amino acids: CASSQYKGDSANTEAFF. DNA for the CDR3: TGTGCCAGCAGCCAATATAAGGGGGATTCGGCGAACACTGAAGCTTTCTTT.

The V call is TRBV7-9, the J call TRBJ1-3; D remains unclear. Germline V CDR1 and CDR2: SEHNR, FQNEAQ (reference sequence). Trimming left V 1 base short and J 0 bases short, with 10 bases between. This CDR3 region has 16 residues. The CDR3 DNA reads TGTGCCAGCAGCTTAGTCCTGTTTTCCTCTGGAAACACCATATATTTT. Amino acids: CASSLVLFSSGNTIYF.

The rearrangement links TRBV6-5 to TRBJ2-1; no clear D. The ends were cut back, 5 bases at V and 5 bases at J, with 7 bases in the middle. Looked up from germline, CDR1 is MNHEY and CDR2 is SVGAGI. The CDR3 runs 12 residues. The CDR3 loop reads CASSPRNNEQFF. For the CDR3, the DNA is TGTGCCAGCAGTCCTAGAAACAATGAGCAGTTCTTC.

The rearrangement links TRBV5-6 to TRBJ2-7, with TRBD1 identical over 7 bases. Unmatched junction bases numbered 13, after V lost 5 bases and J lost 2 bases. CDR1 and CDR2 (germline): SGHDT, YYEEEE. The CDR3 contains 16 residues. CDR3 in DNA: TGTGCCAGCAGACCGGGTGCAGGGGGAAAGACCTACGAGCAGTACTTC. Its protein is CASRPGAGGKTYEQYF.

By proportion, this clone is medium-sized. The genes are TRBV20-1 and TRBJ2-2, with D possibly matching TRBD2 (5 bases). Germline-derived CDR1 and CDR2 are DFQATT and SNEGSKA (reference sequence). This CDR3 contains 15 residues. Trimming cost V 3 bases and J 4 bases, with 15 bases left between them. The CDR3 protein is CSASPYPAGTGELFF. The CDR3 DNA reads TGCAGTGCTAGTCCCTACCCGGCGGGCACCGGGGAGCTGTTTTTT.